This T cell receptor beta chain comes out of a study of T cells after yellow fever vaccination. Whole-study results and caveats: Contaminants from the bulk population, in the form of abundant clonotypes, could be found in FACS-sorted repertoires.

This CDR3 has 17 residues. V lost 1 base, J lost 0 bases, and 13 bases lay in between. Germline V gene data show CDR1 as WSHSY and CDR2 as SAAADI. In regard to this clonotype: Its antigen is currently unknown.

TCRdb re-derived calls from the 5' RACE reads in MiXCR, one entry per CDR3 protein. The sample includes approximately 150,000 distinct CDR3 sequences, approximately 6.2% of them seen just once. This chain joins TRBV10-2 and TRBJ1-3; no definite D call. This clonotype was obtained from a young man who received the YFV17D yellow fever vaccine. Sample: CD4+ T cells sorted from PBMCs, taken on the day of the first yellow fever vaccination. DNA for the CDR3: TGCGCCAGCAGTGAGTACGCCCGGTCTCACTCTGGAAACACCATATATTTT. It encodes CASSEYARSHSGNTIYF.